Below, one TCR beta chain is given with its context. Its target is unknown. Likely a read error: the CDR3 ends without its conserved phenylalanine or tryptophan. This sample was included in a study of tumor and adjacent non-tumor tissue in lung cancer. Looking at the study overall: The patients, 10 or so men and a few women, were 31 to 76 with stage I to III disease. Study conclusions and caveats: TCR diversity was significantly greater in tumor than normal lung tissue. Tumor repertoires had a smaller top 100 clone share than normal lung.

V was clipped by 2 bases and J by 5 bases, with 9 bases between them. The CDR3 totals 13 residues. The germline CDR1 and CDR2 sequences are SQVTM and ANQGSEA. The library came from three nested PCR rounds adapted from ARM-PCR protocols. One entry per CDR3 protein results from TCRdb running MiXCR on the multiplex PCR reads. Counted here are approximately 120,000 distinct CDR3 sequences, around 57% occurring once; the ten biggest clones make up roughly 19%. This sample's RNA came from whole unsorted tissue. The normal lung tissue was taken more than 3 cm from the tumor edge. The origin of this receptor is a man in his sixties with non-small cell lung cancer. Sequenced material: distant non-tumor lung tissue. The chain recombines TRBV29-1 with TRBJ1-4; D uncertain. CDR3 sequence reads: CSVESWVNEKLFS. In nucleotides, the CDR3 is TGCAGCGTTGAATCATGGGTGAATGAAAAACTGTTTTCT.